This paragraph covers one T cell receptor (beta chain) sequence. Its antigen has not been determined. The sample holds no much larger clone one base away, and base qualities are not on file. The cohort was made up of about 670 healthy bone marrow donors. Cohort members were all nominally healthy when sampled, although unrecorded immune exposures were likely present. The donor tested CMV seronegative and was one of the 352 seronegative cohort members. A peripheral blood sample was collected from each donor, and TCR beta sequencing was performed on peripheral blood mononuclear cells. Genomic DNA was extracted from the blood cell samples with the Qiagen DNeasy Blood Extraction Kit. This specimen belongs to a study of cytomegalovirus exposure and HLA in healthy donors (dated by TCRdb to about 2017). At the level of the whole study: An earlier analysis of approximately 640 of the donors reported roughly 270 Gb of sequence data and 120 million or so unique TCR beta sequences from some 180 million T cells. Approximately 310 gigabases of sequencing data and approximately 85 million unique TCR sequences were included in an early release covering about 620 HLA-typed donors. Of the roughly 400 genotyped donors, 70% to 90% were placed in the genetic ancestry cluster associated with self-reported Caucasian donors. The study aimed to test whether cataloging public T cell receptors could reveal signatures of past pathogen exposure. The T cell repertoires of 700 or so subjects were profiled by immunosequencing and related to cytomegalovirus serostatus. In addition to the first cohort of 666 subjects, a separate validation cohort of approximately 130 different subjects was used. To predict cytomegalovirus infection status, the study brought together high-throughput TCR immunosequencing, statistical association of individual TCRs with disease status, and machine learning. To study patterns of TCR occurrence, a later analysis re-analyzed previously published TCR beta repertoires from around 700 donors and added high-resolution HLA genotyping. In the later analysis, no new phenotypic data were used to find candidate immune exposures; instead, reliance was placed on TCR beta sequences and their occurrence across donors. To decide whether each TCR beta V gene segment behaved as functional or pseudogenic, an earlier analysis of some 580 of the donors relied on high-throughput TCR beta sequencing. Alongside the repertoire data, information on donor age, sex, ethnicity and CMV serostatus was compiled. Genome-wide SNP genotypes for about three fifths of the roughly 670 donors were used in a later genetic analysis, which treated that subset as a discovery cohort. All discovery cohort repertoires had been generated on a single sequencing platform. Class I and class II HLA loci were covered by the typing at four-digit resolution. The number of typed donors differed by locus: roughly 629-640 for A, B, C, DRB1 and DQB1; 522 for DQA1; approximately 610 for DPA1; and some 470 for DPB1. Roughly five DR-DQ haplotypes were handled as single units for association and clustering, since linkage in the cohort was strong. On average, 235,054 unique TCR beta nucleotide sequences were sequenced per donor among about 400 genotyped donors of the cohort, with roughly 18% of those sequences being non-productive. Findings and caveats that apply to the study as a whole: Three of the identified cytomegalovirus-associated TCR beta chains were confirmed in vitro to be specific for cytomegalovirus antigens. According to a later analysis, parvovirus B19, influenza, CMV and Epstein-Barr virus appeared linked to several top co-occurrence clusters. A later analysis found that most CMV-associated TCR beta chains appeared HLA-restricted, with HLA associations seemingly driven largely by CMV exposure. The earlier analysis of almost 600 of the donors excluded 15 to 20 rarely observed V segments, including chromosome 9 orphons, because counts were too low. The study gave a list of 150 to 200 TCR beta chains associated with cytomegalovirus. Correlated functional status among segregating V segments might reflect linkage disequilibrium, but an unknown experimental factor could not be ruled out. Some IMGT-functional V segments, including TRBV6-2 and TRBV6-3, could not be told apart with the 87-base-pair reads, so those segments were excluded. In a later analysis, HLA-associated TCR beta chains were found to be more clonally expanded and to have lower generation probabilities than equally common non-associated chains. Assigning TCR associations to individual alleles was difficult when HLA alleles, especially DR and DQ, strongly co-occurred. According to a later genetic analysis, donors in an Asian-associated ancestry cluster had fewer N-insertions in productive TCRs than the approximately 700-donor mean. Because HLA typing was unavailable for some donors at each locus, only the typed subset was used in association tests. In an earlier analysis of a few hundred of the donors, most TCR beta V segments were observed in productive rearrangements about 90% or about 30% of the time, broadly matching IMGT annotations. A cluster of highly shared sequence variants was judged likely to represent a technical artifact of the sequencing pipeline. For the cohort, immune exposure information was limited to CMV serostatus. A later analysis associated about 17,000 TCR beta sequences with specific HLA alleles at a false discovery rate of 0.05. The authors suggested that the approach could potentially be extended to other disease states and immunological phenotypes. In this cohort, only TCR beta chains were sequenced, and detectable features were limited by the absence of alpha or paired-chain data. While some public TCRs were present in many individuals, most TCR sequences turned up only very rarely across donors. In a later analysis, TCR association rates were found to vary across HLA loci, with the most associated TCRs seen for DRB1 alleles and the fewest for HLA-C alleles. A further reported finding was that TCR beta sequences accurately predicted the HLA-A and HLA-B alleles for most subjects in the first cohort. In both the original and validation cohorts, the classifier was reported to diagnose cytomegalovirus status with high specificity and sensitivity. In a later genetic analysis, a missense DCLRE1C variant was associated with V-gene and J-gene trimming of TCR beta chains, and the association was replicated in an independent cohort. Sequencing depth was assumed to be roughly uniform across donors in the presence/absence analyses, though that assumption may not hold.

According to the germline V gene, CDR1 reads MNHEY and CDR2 reads SVGAGI. The CDR3 covers 15 residues, taking in both the cysteine and the phenylalanine. Just CDR3 DNA is preserved here, 45 bases in frame from base 1. At the junction V is shortened by 2 bases and J by 7 bases, with 18 bases in between. The library relied on the immunoSEQ multiplex PCR assay. The multiplex PCR relied on a mix of 60 forward primers for TCR Vbeta segments and 13 reverse primers for TCR Jbeta segments. A multiplex PCR assay on genomic DNA amplified the CDR3 region of rearranged TCR beta genes. On the Illumina HiSeq System, the amplified TCR beta libraries were sequenced as 87-base-pair reads. In the original analysis: A later analysis counted about 82 million unique TCR beta chains across the 650 to 700 repertoires, and 10 million to 11 million of these chains were shared by at least two donors. Raw reads were error-corrected and collapsed into unique sequences by a nearest-neighbor algorithm in which closely related sequences were merged to remove PCR and sequencing errors. V, D and J gene segments were assigned by aligning CDR3 sequences to IMGT reference sequences. For a sequence to be retained, at least a six-nucleotide match to both a V gene segment and a J gene segment was required. Rearrangements were called productive when the CDR3 lacked stop codons and stayed in frame with V and J; all others were non-productive. Following IMGT convention, CDR3 was defined as the stretch from the second conserved V-encoded cysteine to the conserved J-encoded phenylalanine. The earlier analysis of about 590 of the donors excluded sequences that lacked an unambiguous match to a single V gene segment. In an earlier analysis of several hundred of the donors, a V segment was called functional when productive rearrangements were above 56.7%, and segregating when the standard deviation between donors exceeded 5%. A statistical classification framework was developed to diagnose cytomegalovirus status using the catalog of TCR beta chain sequences. A later analysis assigned V and J genes by comparing TCR nucleotide sequences with IMGT/GENE-DB human TR gene sequences. A later analysis assigned CDR3 sequences and most-parsimonious VDJ recombination scenarios with the TCRdist pipeline. A later analysis defined each TCR beta chain by its CDR3 amino acid sequence plus V-gene family, and excluded reads lacking a unique V-gene family. As a way to deal with suspected cross-contamination and a sequencing artifact, a later analysis dropped 592 nucleotide sequences that were highly shared and had low generation probability. A later analysis calculated a clonal expansion index for each public chain from normalized within-repertoire ranks of inferred template counts. In a later analysis, generation probabilities were computed using a VDJ recombination model fitted to out-of-frame rearrangements, and the results were checked against IGoR. Hypergeometric tests were used in a later analysis to score TCR-TCR, TCR-HLA and TCR-CMV co-occurrence, with a repertoire-size bias correction applied to the TCR pairs. A later analysis estimated false discovery rates by permuting HLA or CMV assignments 20 times. A later analysis grouped co-occurring TCRs with DBSCAN, adding TCRdist sequence similarity when clustering within HLA-allele-positive subsets. Co-occurrence clustering excluded repertoires with fewer than 30,000 or more than 120,000 public chains, plus five with anomalous nucleotide sharing. Held by TCRdb, this immuneACCESS table contains in-frame sequences only and omits some clones. Under half of the omission traces to an unresolved V gene where checked; the cause of the rest is unknown. The DNA was the basis for D and trimming; V, J and clone size are from that table. This sample gives some 100,000 clones in total; roughly 74% of them show up just once. 1.5% to 2% of the sample goes to the ten largest clones.

The sequence came from a woman in her thirties or forties in good health and CMV-seronegative. Sequencing was done on a sample of PBMCs. The V and J genes are TRBV6-5 and TRBJ2-7, and TRBD2 may be the D gene, going by 7 matching bases. In nucleotide form, the sequence is TGTGCCAGCAGTTACCTTAGGGGGGGGAGTAGAGAGCAGTACTTC. Its translation reads: CASSYLRGGSREQYF.